The 7 T cell receptor beta chains given below trace back to one sample, sequenced in a study of blood T cell repertoires in COVID-19 (dated by TCRdb to the early 2020s). The library was made by the immunoSEQ multiplex PCR assay. Held by TCRdb, this immuneACCESS table contains in-frame sequences only and omits some clones. Under half of the omission traces to an unresolved V gene where checked; the cause of the rest is unknown. The sample records about 75,000 clones, 79% of which are singletons. Jointly, the top ten make up approximately 5% of the sample. Sequenced input: peripheral blood. The receptor source for this set is a woman older than 75 with active or convalescent COVID-19.

This sequence joins TRBV4-3 and TRBJ2-2; 7 positions agree with TRBD2. V shed 4 bases and J 4 bases; nucleotides not matched to a gene: 12. The CDR3 length is 17 residues. Germline-derived CDR1 and CDR2 are LGHNA and YSLEER. CDR3: CASSPRRLAELTGELFF. CDR3 in DNA: TGCGCCAGCAGCCCAAGAAGGCTAGCGGAGCTCACCGGGGAGCTGTTTTTT.

V usage is TRBV4-1 and J usage is TRBJ1-2; D is possibly TRBD1 (5 bases). V was cut by 0 bases and J by 4 bases, with 15 bases left in between. Germline CDR1 and CDR2: MGHRA and YSYEKL. The CDR3 spans 16 residues. This CDR3 reads CASSQDPGGGTYGYTF. As DNA, the CDR3 is TGCGCCAGCAGCCAAGACCCCGGTGGAGGGACCTATGGCTACACCTTC.

The rearrangement uses TRBV6-5 and TRBJ2-7; 10 bases line up with TRBD1. The V gene's germline CDR1 is MNHEY and CDR2 SVGAGI. This CDR3 has 15 residues. V dropped 6 bases and J dropped 3; count of bases not matched to a gene: 8. CDR3 DNA sequence: TGTGCCAGCAGACAGACAGGGGGCCGTCTCTACGAGCAGTACTTC. It yields the protein CASRQTGGRLYEQYF.

The chain couples TRBV9 to TRBJ2-7; 10 bases map to TRBD1. V dropped 3 bases and J dropped 3; count of bases not matched to a gene: 3. This CDR3 has 14 amino acids. Per germline, CDR1 SGDLS and CDR2 YYNGEE. Here the CDR3 DNA reads TGTGCCAGCAGCGAGGGGGACAGGGGCTACGAGCAGTACTTC. Amino acid sequence: CASSEGDRGYEQYF.

The chain has TRBV7-2 and TRBJ2-7; D might be TRBD2 (6 bases). This CDR3 spans 15 amino acids. V lost 1 base, J lost 6 bases, and 16 bases lay in between. The germline V gene has CDR1 SGHTA and CDR2 FQGNSA. The CDR3 bases are TGTGCCAGCAGCTTAGGGCAGGCCCCCGGGGGCGAGCAGTACTTC. Amino acid sequence: CASSLGQAPGGEQYF.

V gene TRBV4-3 combines with J gene TRBJ1-2, with 7 nucleotides matching TRBD1. The CDR3 contains 16 residues. The germline gives CDR1 LGHNA, CDR2 YSLEER. V shed 5 bases, J shed 4 bases, and the junction held 13 bases outside the gene matches. CDR3 amino acids: CASSLGTAYTRYGYTF. The DNA for the CDR3 is TGCGCCAGCAGCTTAGGGACAGCCTACACCCGCTATGGCTACACCTTC.

This chain links TRBV20-1 with TRBJ1-1, with D maybe TRBD1 (5 bases). This CDR3 region has 13 residues. Germline V gene data show CDR1 as DFQATT and CDR2 as SNEGSKA (reference sequence). V dropped 3 bases and J dropped 6 bases, with 14 bases sitting between them. The CDR3 coding sequence is TGCAGTGCTAGTTCGGGGGGTAGCTCTGAAGCTTTCTTT. Translation gives CSASSGGSSEAFF.